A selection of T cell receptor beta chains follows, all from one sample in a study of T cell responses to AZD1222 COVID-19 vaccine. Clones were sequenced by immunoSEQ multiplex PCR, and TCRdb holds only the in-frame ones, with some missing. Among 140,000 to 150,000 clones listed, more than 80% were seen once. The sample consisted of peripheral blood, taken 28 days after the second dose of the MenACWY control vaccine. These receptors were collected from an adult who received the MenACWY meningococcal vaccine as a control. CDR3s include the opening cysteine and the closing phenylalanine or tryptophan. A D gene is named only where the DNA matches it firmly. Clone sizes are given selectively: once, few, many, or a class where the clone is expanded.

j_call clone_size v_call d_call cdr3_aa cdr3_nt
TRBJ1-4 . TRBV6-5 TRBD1 CASSLDGQALRKLFF TGTGCCAGCAGTTTAGATGGACAGGCGCTAAGAAAACTGTTTTTT
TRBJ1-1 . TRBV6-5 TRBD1 CASSYSWGTGVPEAFF TGTGCCAGCAGTTACTCCTGGGGGACAGGGGTCCCTGAAGCTTTCTTT
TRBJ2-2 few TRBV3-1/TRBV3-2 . CASSQVQTSGELFF TGTGCCAGCAGCCAAGTCCAGACCTCCGGGGAGCTGTTTTTT
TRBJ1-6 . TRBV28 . CASSLPPGGNSPLHF TGTGCCAGCAGCCTCCCCCCCGGTGGGAATTCACCCCTCCACTTT
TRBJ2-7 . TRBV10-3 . CAISETESYEQYF TGTGCCATCAGTGAAACAGAAAGCTACGAGCAGTACTTC
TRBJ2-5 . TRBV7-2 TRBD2 CASSFRLAGQETQYF TGTGCCAGCAGCTTTAGACTAGCGGGGCAAGAGACCCAGTACTTC
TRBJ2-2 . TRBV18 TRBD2 CASSPGASGPGAGELFF TGTGCCAGCTCACCAGGGGCTAGCGGGCCCGGGGCCGGGGAGCTGTTTTTT
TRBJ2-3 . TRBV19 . CASSATGFTDTQYF TGTGCCAGTAGTGCGACAGGTTTCACAGATACGCAGTATTTT
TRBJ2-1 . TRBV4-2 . CASSQGDSGLVGEQFF TGTGCCAGCAGCCAAGGAGATAGCGGCCTTGTGGGTGAGCAGTTCTTC
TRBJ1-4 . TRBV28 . CASSLPRGTNEKLFF TGTGCCAGCAGTCTCCCTCGGGGAACTAATGAAAAACTGTTTTTT
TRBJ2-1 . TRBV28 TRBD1 CASSPRLGQGALEQFF TGTGCCAGCAGTCCCAGACTGGGACAGGGGGCGTTGGAGCAGTTCTTC
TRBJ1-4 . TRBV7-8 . CASSLVRGMRAANEKLFF TGTGCCAGCAGCTTAGTTCGGGGTATGAGGGCCGCTAATGAAAAACTGTTTTTT
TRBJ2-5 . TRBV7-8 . CASSQDRTQTQYF TGTGCCAGCAGCCAAGACAGGACCCAGACCCAGTACTTC
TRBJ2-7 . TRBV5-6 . CASSSQAYEQYF TGTGCCAGCAGCTCGCAAGCCTACGAGCAGTACTTC
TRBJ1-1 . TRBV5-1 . CASSLAPGLLNTEAFF TGCGCCAGCAGCTTGGCCCCAGGCCTCCTGAACACTGAAGCTTTCTTT
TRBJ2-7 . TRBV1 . CTSSRPTGLVSLRQYF TGCACCAGCAGCCGCCCGACGGGACTAGTTTCCTTAAGGCAGTACTTC
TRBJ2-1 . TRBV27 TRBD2 CASSPGLAGFNEQFF TGTGCCAGCAGTCCGGGACTAGCGGGGTTCAATGAGCAGTTCTTC
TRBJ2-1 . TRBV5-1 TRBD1 CASSQRTGGLNEQFF TGCGCCAGCAGCCAAAGGACAGGGGGCCTGAATGAGCAGTTCTTC
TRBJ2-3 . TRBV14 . CASSQLARDTQYF TGTGCCAGCAGCCAATTGGCGAGGGATACGCAGTATTTT
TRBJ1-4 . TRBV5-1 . CASSPGGELDEKLFF TGCGCCAGCAGCCCAGGAGGGGAATTGGATGAAAAACTGTTTTTT
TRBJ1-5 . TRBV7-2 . CASSPGTNQPQHF TGTGCCAGCAGCCCCGGGACAAATCAGCCCCAGCATTTT
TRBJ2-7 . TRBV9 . CASSANRLHIDRRVYEQYF TGTGCCAGCAGCGCGAACCGACTTCATATTGACAGGAGAGTCTACGAGCAGTACTTC
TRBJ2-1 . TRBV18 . CASSRVNEQFF TGTGCCAGCTCACGGGTAAATGAGCAGTTCTTC
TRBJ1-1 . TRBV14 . CASSRQVNTEAFF TGTGCCAGCAGCCGCCAGGTTAACACTGAAGCTTTCTTT
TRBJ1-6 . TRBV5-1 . CASSLEAAPNSPLHF TGCGCCAGCAGCTTGGAGGCGGCCCCCAATTCACCCCTCCACTTT
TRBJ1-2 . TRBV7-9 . CASSLASLYGYTF TGTGCCAGCAGCTTAGCTTCGCTCTATGGCTACACCTTC
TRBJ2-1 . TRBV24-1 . CATSDPGPGNEQFF TGTGCCACCAGTGACCCCGGGCCCGGTAATGAGCAGTTCTTC
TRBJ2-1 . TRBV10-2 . CASSVGGGGIYNEQFF TGCGCCAGCAGTGTCGGAGGAGGGGGCATATACAATGAGCAGTTCTTC
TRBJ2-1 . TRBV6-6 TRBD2 CASRTGTSGTEQFF TGTGCCAGCAGGACAGGGACTAGCGGGACTGAGCAGTTCTTC
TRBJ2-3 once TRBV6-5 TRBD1 CASSGLGTGTDTQYF TGTGCCAGCAGCGGCCTTGGGACAGGCACAGATACGCAGTATTTT
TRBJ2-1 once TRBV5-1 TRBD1 CASSASGTGGNEQFF TGCGCCAGCAGCGCTTCCGGGACAGGGGGCAATGAGCAGTTCTTC
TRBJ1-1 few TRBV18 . CASSLTSDTEAFF TGTGCCAGCTCTCTTACTTCTGACACTGAAGCTTTCTTT
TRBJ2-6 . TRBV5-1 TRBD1 CASSSTGAGANVLTF TGCGCCAGCAGCTCTACAGGGGCTGGGGCCAACGTCCTGACTTTC
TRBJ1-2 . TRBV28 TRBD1 CASSFRGPTNYGYTF TGTGCCAGCAGTTTTAGGGGGCCGACTAACTATGGCTACACCTTC
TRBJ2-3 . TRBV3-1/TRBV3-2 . CASSLRVSGDTQYF TGTGCCAGCAGTTTAAGGGTGTCTGGAGATACGCAGTATTTT
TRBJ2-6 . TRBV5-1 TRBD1 CASSPPGQGRLANVLTF TGCGCCAGCAGCCCCCCGGGACAGGGTCGGTTGGCCAACGTCCTGACTTTC
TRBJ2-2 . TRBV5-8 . CASSFELGAGTGELFF TGTGCCAGCAGCTTCGAGTTGGGGGCGGGCACCGGGGAGCTGTTTTTT
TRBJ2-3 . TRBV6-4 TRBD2 CASSSAGYTDTQYF TGTGCCAGCAGTTCAGCGGGATACACAGATACGCAGTATTTT
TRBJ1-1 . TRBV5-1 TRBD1 CASSLVGTGVRTEAFF TGCGCCAGCAGCTTGGTAGGGACAGGGGTGCGCACTGAAGCTTTCTTT
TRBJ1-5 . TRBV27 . CASRAGSGSNQPQHF TGTGCCAGCAGGGCCGGATCGGGTAGCAATCAGCCCCAGCATTTT
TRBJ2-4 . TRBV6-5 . CASSKSTGAKNIQYF TGTGCCAGCAGTAAGTCGACAGGAGCCAAAAACATTCAGTACTTC
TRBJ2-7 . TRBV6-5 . CASNQQKATGYEQYF TGTGCCAGCAACCAACAAAAGGCCACGGGATACGAGCAGTACTTC
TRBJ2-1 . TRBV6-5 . CASSYLRGGEQFF TGTGCCAGCAGTTACTTGAGAGGGGGAGAGCAGTTCTTC
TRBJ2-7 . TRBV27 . CASSYLPGEQYF TGTGCCAGCAGTTATCTTCCGGGCGAGCAGTACTTC
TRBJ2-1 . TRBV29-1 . CSVSLYSYNEQFF TGCAGCGTTTCTCTTTACTCCTACAATGAGCAGTTCTTC
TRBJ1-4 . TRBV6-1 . CASSEASGVNEKLFF TGTGCCAGCAGTGAAGCGTCAGGGGTTAATGAAAAACTGTTTTTT
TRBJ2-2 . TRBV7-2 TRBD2 CASSSWTSGWPDTGELFF TGTGCCAGCAGCTCCTGGACTAGCGGGTGGCCCGACACCGGGGAGCTGTTTTTT
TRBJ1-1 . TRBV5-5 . CASSLFTGGLVSVTEAFF TGTGCCAGCAGCTTGTTTACGGGGGGCTTAGTTTCGGTCACTGAAGCTTTCTTT
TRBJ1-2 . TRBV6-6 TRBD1 CASVRGQGDGYGYTF TGTGCCAGCGTACGCGGACAGGGAGATGGCTATGGCTACACCTTC
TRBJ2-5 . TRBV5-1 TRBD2 CASSSGTRGGGQETQYF TGCGCCAGCAGCTCGGGGACTAGGGGAGGTGGCCAAGAGACCCAGTACTTC
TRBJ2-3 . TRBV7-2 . CASSLAGDSTDTQYF TGTGCCAGCAGCTTAGCGGGGGACAGCACAGATACGCAGTATTTT
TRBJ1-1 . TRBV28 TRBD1 CASREQGATEAFF TGTGCCAGCAGAGAACAGGGGGCCACTGAAGCTTTCTTT
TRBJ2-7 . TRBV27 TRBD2 CASSLFSGGPYEQYF TGTGCCAGCAGTTTATTCTCGGGAGGGCCGTACGAGCAGTACTTC
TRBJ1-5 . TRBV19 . CASSSGVNQPQHF TGTGCCAGTAGTTCAGGGGTCAATCAGCCCCAGCATTTT